Listed below are T cell receptor beta chains from one sample, sequenced in a study of CD4+ T cells in melanoma. The table came from immunoSEQ multiplex PCR; TCRdb's copy has only in-frame clones and leaves some out. The sample includes roughly 120,000 clones, roughly 90% of them seen just once. The sequencing sample was made of peripheral blood. The receptors here all came from a human donor with melanoma. Each CDR3 is given with its conserved first and last residue. Fields, in order: J gene, CDR3 length, D gene, V gene, CDR3 protein. A D gene is named only where the DNA matches it firmly.

TRBJ2-5,13,TRBD2,TRBV5-1,CASSSLAEETQYF
TRBJ2-7,13,NA,TRBV7-9,CASSPADSYEQYF
TRBJ1-3,15,NA,TRBV6-5,CASSRGQYSGNTIYF
TRBJ2-7,13,TRBD2,TRBV6-5,CASSYGGSYEQYF
TRBJ1-3,14,NA,TRBV5-6,CASSFQDRPGTIYF
TRBJ1-1,15,TRBD1,TRBV19,CASMPRGGTDTEAFF
TRBJ1-5,13,NA,TRBV4-1,CASSLRGGQPQHF
TRBJ2-1,15,TRBD2,TRBV7-3,CASSALGGDYNEQFF
TRBJ2-5,17,TRBD2,TRBV28,CASSPRLAGGPFETQYF
TRBJ2-7,14,TRBD2,TRBV28,CASSSTSGRVEQYF
TRBJ2-1,16,TRBD2,TRBV7-9,CASSLEVAGATNEQFF
TRBJ2-7,14,TRBD1,TRBV5-8,CASSLTGVGYEQYF
TRBJ2-2,18,TRBD1,TRBV27,CASSLSWWGQGLTGELFF
TRBJ2-7,14,NA,TRBV6-6,CASSLRGADYEQYF
TRBJ2-1,18,TRBD2,TRBV4-2,CASSQVSSGSVSYNEQFF
TRBJ2-7,14,TRBD1,TRBV28,CASSLRGPTYEQYF
TRBJ2-3,13,NA,TRBV4-2,CASSQGSTDTQYF
TRBJ1-2,14,TRBD1,TRBV7-9,CASSRTGGNYGYTF
TRBJ2-3,14,NA,TRBV4-1,CASKGGLSTDTQYF
TRBJ1-4,16,NA,TRBV4-1,CASSQMKFATNEKLFF
TRBJ2-5,16,TRBD2,TRBV29-1,CSVGRLAGGPVETQYF
TRBJ2-7,14,TRBD1,TRBV5-8,CASSTQGVPYEQYF
TRBJ2-5,15,TRBD2,TRBV4-3,CASSSMGGFGQTQYF
TRBJ1-5,17,TRBD1,TRBV19,CASTKTGGAGPNQPQHF
TRBJ2-7,13,NA,TRBV9,CASSISGSYEQYF
TRBJ1-5,16,NA,TRBV11-2,CASSTAGQSSNQPQHF
TRBJ1-5,16,NA,TRBV2,CASSVRSFLSNQPQHF
TRBJ2-7,14,NA,TRBV5-1,CASSLRSDSYEQYF
TRBJ2-7,12,NA,TRBV30,CAWKIRAYEQYF
TRBJ2-1,15,TRBD2,TRBV11-3,CASSLGTSSYNEQFF
TRBJ2-7,13,TRBD2,TRBV7-9,CASTRTSGYEQYF